Sequencing of this TCR beta chain was carried out in a study of PD-L1 blockade in urothelial cancer. Sequencing used immunoSEQ multiplex PCR; TCRdb keeps in-frame clones, though not all of them. This sample yields 70,000 to 75,000 clones, of which 84% are seen a single time; approximately 10% belongs to the top ten. Specified time point: pretreatment peripheral blood. This clone was picked up a small number of times. The CDR3 is made up of 16 amino acids. Looked up from germline, CDR1 is KGHSH and CDR2 is LQKENI. V was clipped by 4 bases and J by 0 bases; unmatched bases: 3. The TCR originated in a woman in her 70s with urothelial cancer. The chain employs TRBV18 and TRBJ2-4, with 10 bases aligning to TRBD1. The sample here was PBMCs, taken around atezolizumab (anti-PD-L1) treatment. CDR3 nucleotide sequence: TGTGCCAGCTCACAGACAGGGGGCGTAGCCAAAAACATTCAGTACTTC. It specifies CASSQTGGVAKNIQYF.